A single T cell receptor beta chain is shown here with its context. Its antigen remains unknown. Primers for the PCR totalled 60 Vbeta and 13 Jbeta. Per the original data handling: A later analysis tallied 80 million to 100 million unique TCR beta chains, around 9.9 million of them shared. Sequencing was performed with immunoSEQ multiplex PCR; in TCRdb, only in-frame clones are kept and a portion is missing. D and trimming were read from the DNA, whereas the V and J calls and clone size are those reported in that table. This table lists more than 95,000 clones. This specimen belongs to a study of cytomegalovirus exposure and HLA in healthy donors. Study-wide findings and caveats: Earlier results showed most TCR beta V segments being productive about 90% or about 30% of the time. Most observed TCR sequences were rare, whereas some public TCRs were detected in many donors. Within a later analysis, the majority of CMV-associated TCR beta chains appeared HLA-restricted.

This CDR3 has 15 amino acids. Germline trimming cut 3 bases from V and 8 bases from J; bases unmatched to any gene: 10. Per the germline V gene, CDR1 is SGDLS and CDR2 is YYNGEE. The chain recombines TRBV9 with TRBJ2-1, with TRBD2 identical over 8 bases. Sequences were obtained from PBMCs. This sequence originates from a man younger than 35 in good health and CMV-seronegative. As DNA, the CDR3 is TGTGCCAGCAGCGCACAGCGGGGGCATGGCGATGAGCAGTTCTTC. Translating gives CASSAQRGHGDEQFF.